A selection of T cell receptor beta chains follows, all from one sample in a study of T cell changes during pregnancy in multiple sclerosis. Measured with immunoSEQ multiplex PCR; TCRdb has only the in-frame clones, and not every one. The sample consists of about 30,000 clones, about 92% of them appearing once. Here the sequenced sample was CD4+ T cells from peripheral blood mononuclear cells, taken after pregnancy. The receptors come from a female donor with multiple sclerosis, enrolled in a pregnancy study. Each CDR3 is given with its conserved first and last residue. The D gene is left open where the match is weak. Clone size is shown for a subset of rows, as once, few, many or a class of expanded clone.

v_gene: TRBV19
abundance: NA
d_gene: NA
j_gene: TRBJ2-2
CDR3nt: TGTGCCAGTAGCGGTGGGAACACCGGGGAGCTGTTTTTT
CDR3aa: CASSGGNTGELFF

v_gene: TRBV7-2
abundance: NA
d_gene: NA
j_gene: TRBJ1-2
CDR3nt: TGTGCCAGCAGCTTTGGAGCAGCTAACTATGGCTACACCTTC
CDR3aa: CASSFGAANYGYTF

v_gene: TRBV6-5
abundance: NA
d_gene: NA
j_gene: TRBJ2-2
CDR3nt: TGTGCCAGCAGATTAGGGGCGAGAACCGGGGAGCTGTTTTTT
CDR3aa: CASRLGARTGELFF

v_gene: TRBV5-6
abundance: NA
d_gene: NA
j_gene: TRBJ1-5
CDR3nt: TGTGCCAGCAGCACAGGGCCCAATCAGCCCCAGCATTTT
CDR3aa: CASSTGPNQPQHF

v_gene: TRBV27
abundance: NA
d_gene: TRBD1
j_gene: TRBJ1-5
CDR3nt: TGTGCCAGCACGAGAACCGGGACAGGACTTAATCAGCCCCAGCATTTT
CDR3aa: CASTRTGTGLNQPQHF

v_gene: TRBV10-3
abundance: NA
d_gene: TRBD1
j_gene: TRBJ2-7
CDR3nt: TGTGCCATCAGCGCGACAGGGAACTCTAACGAGCAGTACTTC
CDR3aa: CAISATGNSNEQYF

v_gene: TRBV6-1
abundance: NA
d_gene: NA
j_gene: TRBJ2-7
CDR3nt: TGTGCCAGCAGGGGAACAGGAAAGCTCTACGAGCAGTACTTC
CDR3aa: CASRGTGKLYEQYF

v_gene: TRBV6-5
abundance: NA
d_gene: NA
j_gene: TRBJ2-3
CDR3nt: TGTGCCAGCAGTTCCTCACAAGGAGGTACAGATACGCAGTATTTT
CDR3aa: CASSSSQGGTDTQYF

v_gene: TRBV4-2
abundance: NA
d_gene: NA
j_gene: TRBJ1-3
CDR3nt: TGTGCCAGCAGCCAAGGGGCGGCAGGGGCTGGAAACACCATATATTTT
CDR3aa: CASSQGAAGAGNTIYF

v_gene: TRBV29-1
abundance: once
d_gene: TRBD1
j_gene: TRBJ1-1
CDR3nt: TGCAGCGTTGCAGGGGGAGGCACTGAAGCTTTCTTT
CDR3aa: CSVAGGGTEAFF

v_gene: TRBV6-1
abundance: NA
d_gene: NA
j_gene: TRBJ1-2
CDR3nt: TGTGCCAGCAGTGAAGCGGTCGGGGAGAGCTATGGCTACGCCTTC
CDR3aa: CASSEAVGESYGYAF

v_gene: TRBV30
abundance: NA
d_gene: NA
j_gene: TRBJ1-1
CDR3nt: TGTGCCTGGAGTTTAGGGGACAACATGAACACTGAAGCTTTCTTT
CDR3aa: CAWSLGDNMNTEAFF

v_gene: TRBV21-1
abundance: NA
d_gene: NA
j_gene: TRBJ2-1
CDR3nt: TGTGCCAGCAGCAAAAAGCGGGAGGCGTCTAGGAGCTCCTACAATGAGCAGTTCTTC
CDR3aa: CASSKKREASRSSYNEQFF

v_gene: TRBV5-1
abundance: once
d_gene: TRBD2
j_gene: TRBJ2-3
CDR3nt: TGCGCCAGCAGCTCCCGCCCGAGGACTAGCAGCACAGATACGCAGTATTTT
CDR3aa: CASSSRPRTSSTDTQYF

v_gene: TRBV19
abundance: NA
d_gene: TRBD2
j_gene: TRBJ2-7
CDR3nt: TGTGCCAGTAGCCATGGACTAGCGGCACACTACGAGCAGTACTTC
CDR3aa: CASSHGLAAHYEQYF

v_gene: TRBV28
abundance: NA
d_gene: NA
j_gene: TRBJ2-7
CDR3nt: TGTGCCAGCAGTTTGATGGGGGCGTACGAGCAGTACTTC
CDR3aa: CASSLMGAYEQYF

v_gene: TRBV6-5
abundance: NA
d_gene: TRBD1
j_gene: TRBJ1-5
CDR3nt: TGTGCCAGCAGCCGCCCCGGACAGGGACAGCCCCAGCATTTT
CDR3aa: CASSRPGQGQPQHF

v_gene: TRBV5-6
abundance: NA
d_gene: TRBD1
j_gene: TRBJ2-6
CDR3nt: TGTGCCAGCAGCTTGGAACAGGGGGCGGGAGGGGCCAACGTCCTGACTTTC
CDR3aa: CASSLEQGAGGANVLTF

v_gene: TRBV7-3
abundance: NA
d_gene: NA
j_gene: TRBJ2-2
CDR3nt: TGTGCCAGCAGCTTAAACCGTGAGGGGGAGCTGTTTTTT
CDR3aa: CASSLNREGELFF

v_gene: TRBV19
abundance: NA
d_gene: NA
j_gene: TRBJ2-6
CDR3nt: TGTGCCAGTAGTAGAGGGCGCCTTCTTTCTGGGGCCAACGTCCTGACTTTC
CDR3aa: CASSRGRLLSGANVLTF

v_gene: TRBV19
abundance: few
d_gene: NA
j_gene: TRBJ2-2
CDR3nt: TGTGCCAGCTGCGGTCCGAGGGAGCTGTTTTTT
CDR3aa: CASCGPRELFF

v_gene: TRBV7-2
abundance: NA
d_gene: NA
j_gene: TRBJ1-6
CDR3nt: TGTGCCAGCAGCTTCATGGTGGGGGGAAATAATTCACCCCTCCACTTT
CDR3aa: CASSFMVGGNNSPLHF

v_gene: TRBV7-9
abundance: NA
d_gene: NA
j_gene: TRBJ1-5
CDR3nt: TGTGCCAGCAGCTTTACAGATCAGCCCCAGCATTTT
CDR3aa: CASSFTDQPQHF

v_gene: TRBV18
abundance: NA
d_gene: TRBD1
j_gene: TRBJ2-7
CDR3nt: TGTGCCAGCTCACCAAACCCGGGACAGGAGTACGAGCAGTACTTC
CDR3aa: CASSPNPGQEYEQYF

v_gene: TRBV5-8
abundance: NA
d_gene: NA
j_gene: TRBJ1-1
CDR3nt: TGTGCCAGCAGCTTGGCCATTTTTGTAAACAGGGTCGGTGAAGCTTTCTTT
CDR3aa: CASSLAIFVNRVGEAFF

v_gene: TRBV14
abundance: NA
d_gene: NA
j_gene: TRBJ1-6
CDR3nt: TGTGCCAGCAGCCAAGCGGCAGGGGCCCCTAATTCACCCCTCCACTTT
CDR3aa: CASSQAAGAPNSPLHF

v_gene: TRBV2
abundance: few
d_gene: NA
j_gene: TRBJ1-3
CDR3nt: TGTGCCAGCATTAAGACAGCGCACTCTGGAAACACCATATATTTT
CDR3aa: CASIKTAHSGNTIYF

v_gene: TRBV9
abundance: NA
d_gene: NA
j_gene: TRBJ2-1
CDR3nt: TGTGCCAGCAGCGTAGGGGACTTACGCTACAATGAGCAGTTCTTC
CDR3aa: CASSVGDLRYNEQFF

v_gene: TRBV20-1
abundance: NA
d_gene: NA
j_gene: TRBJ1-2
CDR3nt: TGCAGTGTGGGCGGCTACACCTTC
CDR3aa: CSVGGYTF

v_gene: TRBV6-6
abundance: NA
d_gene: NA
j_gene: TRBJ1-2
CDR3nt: TGTGCCAGCAGTTCCCCCGGGACTAACGTGGGCTACACCTTC
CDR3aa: CASSSPGTNVGYTF

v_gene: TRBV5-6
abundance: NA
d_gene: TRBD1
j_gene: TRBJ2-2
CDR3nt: TGTGCCAGCAGCCGGGGACAGGGAGCGAACACCGGGGAGCTGTTTTTT
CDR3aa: CASSRGQGANTGELFF

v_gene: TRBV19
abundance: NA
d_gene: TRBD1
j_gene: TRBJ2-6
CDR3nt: TGTGCCAGTAGTATAGTGGGACAGGGATTCTCTGGGGCCAACGTCCTGACTTTC
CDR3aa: CASSIVGQGFSGANVLTF

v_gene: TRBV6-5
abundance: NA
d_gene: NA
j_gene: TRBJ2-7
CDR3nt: TGTGCCAGCACCTTAGGCGGCGAGCAGTACTTC
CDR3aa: CASTLGGEQYF

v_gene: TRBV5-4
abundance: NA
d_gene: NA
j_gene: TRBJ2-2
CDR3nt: TGTGCCAGCAGCTTGCGGGACACAGGCACCGGGGAGCTGTTTTTT
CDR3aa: CASSLRDTGTGELFF

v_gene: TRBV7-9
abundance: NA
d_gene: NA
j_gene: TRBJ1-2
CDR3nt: TGTGCCAGCAGCGCTCGGGTCGGATCATACTACACCTTC
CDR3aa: CASSARVGSYYTF

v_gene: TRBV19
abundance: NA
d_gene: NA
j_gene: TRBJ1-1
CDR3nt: TGTGCCAGTAGTAGGGCAGGGGCCGAGGACACTGAAGCTTTCTTT
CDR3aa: CASSRAGAEDTEAFF